One and the same sample provided the 4 T cell receptor beta chains below, sequenced in a study of blood T cell repertoires in COVID-19. Only in-frame clones appear in the TCRdb table, and some are missing; sequencing was by immunoSEQ multiplex PCR. The repertoire holds more than 200,000 clones, with about nine tenths as singletons. Sequences were obtained from PBMCs or T cells enriched from blood (not recorded which). Receptors originate from a man between 25 and 39 years old in a cohort exposed to, infected with or recovered from COVID-19 (not recorded which).

This chain joins TRBV27 and TRBJ2-3; D is ambiguous. The CDR3 length is 15 residues. CDR1 MNHEY and CDR2 SMNVEV come from the germline V gene (reference sequence). V lost 8 bases, J lost 4 bases, and 19 bases lay in between. CDR3 residues: CASQRYSRLPDTQYF. The CDR3 region has the DNA TGTGCCAGCCAGAGGTACTCCAGACTTCCAGATACGCAGTATTTT.

The chain couples TRBV28 to TRBJ1-3; D is unclear. The CDR3 has 16 residues. Germline V gives CDR1 MDHEN, CDR2 SYDVKM. With 5 bases removed from V and 3 bases from J, the gap between germline ends came to 17 bases. CDR3 sequence: CASSPHKGGSGNTIYF. The CDR3 DNA reads as TGTGCCAGCAGTCCCCACAAGGGAGGGAGTGGAAACACCATATATTTT.

The chain joins TRBV11-2 to TRBJ2-3; 7 bases line up with TRBD1. This CDR3 is built from 18 residues. After removal of 0 bases from V and 4 bases from J, the junction contained 13 bases not matched to a gene. Germline V CDR1 and CDR2: SGHAT, FQNNGV. DNA for the CDR3: TGTGCCAGCAGCTTAGAATCGTCGTACAGGGGAAGCGCAGATACGCAGTATTTT. Protein sequence: CASSLESSYRGSADTQYF.

CDR3: CASTLGTSGRADNEQFF. Written as DNA, the CDR3 is TGTGCCAGTACTCTCGGGACTAGCGGGAGGGCCGACAATGAGCAGTTCTTC. The chain has TRBV19 and TRBJ2-1; 16 bases agree with TRBD2. V was clipped by 7 bases and J by 5 bases; unmatched bases: 8. The CDR3 contains 17 residues. Germline CDR1 is LNHDA and CDR2 is SQIVND (reference sequence). Full variable domain (remainder filled in from reference TRBV19 and TRBJ2-1): DGGITQSPKYLFRKEGQNVTLSCEQNLNHDAMYWYRQDPGQGLRLIYYSQIVNDFQKGDIAEGYSVSREKKESFPLTVTSAQKNPTAFYLCASTLGTSGRADNEQFFGPGTRLTVL.